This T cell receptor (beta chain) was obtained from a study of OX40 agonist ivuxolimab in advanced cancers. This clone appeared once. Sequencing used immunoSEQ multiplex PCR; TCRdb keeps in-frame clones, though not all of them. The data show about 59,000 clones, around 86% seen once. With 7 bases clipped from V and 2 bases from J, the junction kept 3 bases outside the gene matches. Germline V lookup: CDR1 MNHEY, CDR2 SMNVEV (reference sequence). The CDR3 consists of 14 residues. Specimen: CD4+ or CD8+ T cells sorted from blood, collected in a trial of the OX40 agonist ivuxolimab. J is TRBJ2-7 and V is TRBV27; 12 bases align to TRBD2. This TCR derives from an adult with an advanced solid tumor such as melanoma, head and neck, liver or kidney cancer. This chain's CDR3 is CASTRLAGAYEQYF. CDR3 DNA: TGTGCCAGCACTCGACTAGCGGGGGCCTACGAGCAGTACTTC.